These 12 T cell receptor beta chains originate from one sample sequenced in a study of T cell clonality in common variable immunodeficiency. Study-level results: Common variable immunodeficiency TCR beta sequences reportedly had fewer deletions and N-nucleotide insertions.

This table comes from immunoSEQ multiplex PCR, and its TCRdb copy is limited to in-frame clones, with some not included. Sampling found some 16,000 clones, none seen once. No antigen has been assigned to these receptors. Specimen: peripheral blood mononuclear cells. These receptors were obtained from a human donor with common variable immunodeficiency.

With regard to this clone: The sequenced fragment ends 3 residues before the CDR3 boundary, so the rest is inferred from the germline J gene. This chain links TRBV19 with TRBJ2-3; D is uncertain. V was cut by 3 bases and J by 0 bases, with 19 bases left in between. This CDR3 has 18 residues. Germline values: CDR1 LNHDA, CDR2 SQIVND (reference sequence). The CDR3 bases that were read are TGTGCCAGTAGTATGGGCCTCTCCCTGGCCGTGAGCACAGATACG. Protein sequence: CASSMGLSLAVSTDT. From start to end, the CDR3 is CASSMGLSLAVSTDTQYF.

Note on this clone: Read sequence stops 3 residues before the CDR3 end, and the germline J gene provides the missing end. The V and J genes are TRBV7-2 and TRBJ2-4, with D perhaps matching TRBD1 (5 bases). The V end lost 2 bases, the J end lost 1 base, and 9 bases lay between the germline ends. The CDR3 is 15 residues long. Germline assignment: CDR1 SGHTA and CDR2 FQGNSA. CDR3: CASSLRGVAKNIQYF. The part of the CDR3 DNA that was read is TGTGCCAGCAGCTTAAGGGGTGTTGCCAAAAACATT.

This clone was counted ten times or more. The DNA ends 3 residues before the CDR3 does, and the rest of the CDR3 is filled in from the germline J gene. The chain joins TRBV5-1 to TRBJ2-5; 11 nucleotides align to TRBD2. This CDR3 spans 14 amino acids. The germline V gene encodes CDR1 SGHRS and CDR2 YFSETQ. Trimming at V came to 4 bases and at J to 3 bases, leaving 2 bases not matched to a gene. Incomplete CDR3 DNA: TGCGCCAGCAGCCCGGGACTAGCGGAAGAGACC. As protein: CASSPGLAEET. The complete CDR3 reads CASSPGLAEETQYF.

This clone was seen only a few times. CDR3: CASSLDRTGANYGYTF. The sequenced part of the CDR3 DNA is TGCGCCAGCAGCTTGGATAGGACAGGGGCTAACTATGGC. The chain uses TRBV5-1 and TRBJ1-2, with TRBD1 identical over 9 bases. The sequence runs out 3 residues before the end of the CDR3; the remainder is reconstructed from the germline J gene. The J segment lost 0 bases and the V segment lost 0 bases, leaving 3 bases of the junction unmatched. The CDR3 length is 16 residues. Germline V gene sequence: CDR1 SGHRS, CDR2 YFSETQ.

This clone came up a few times. The read stops 3 residues short of the end of the CDR3; the missing end is completed from the germline J gene. The chain is built from TRBV18 and TRBJ2-3, with TRBD1 as a possible D gene (6 bases). The CDR3 spans 14 residues. V was cut by 5 bases and J by 1 base, with 10 bases left in between. Germline V gene lookup returns CDR1 KGHSH and CDR2 LQKENI. The sequenced CDR3 bases are TGTGCCAGCTCAACACGACAGGGCACAGATACG. Its translation: CASSTRQGTDT. The entire CDR3 reads CASSTRQGTDTQYF.

This clone was observed a few times. The read ends 3 residues before the CDR3 terminus; that terminus is restored from the germline J gene. This chain uses TRBV2 with TRBJ1-6; possibly TRBD1 for D (5 bases). This CDR3 comprises 15 residues. Trimming cost V 8 bases and J 7 bases, with 18 bases left between them. The V gene's germline CDR1 is SNHLY and CDR2 FYNNEI. The CDR3: CASAGGVWGNSPLHF. The sequenced part of the CDR3 DNA is TGTGCCAGCGCCGGAGGGGTCTGGGGAAATTCACCC.

This clone came up a few times. Partial CDR3 DNA: TGTGCCAGCAGCCCGACAGGGCTTTTCGAG. Translated, it gives CASSPTGLFE. The entire CDR3 is CASSPTGLFEQYF. The gene calls are TRBV7-9 and TRBJ2-7; 7 nucleotides line up with TRBD1. The read ends 3 residues shy of where the CDR3 ends; the end is completed using the germline J gene. The CDR3 has 13 amino acids. CDR1 SEHNR and CDR2 FQNEAQ come from the germline V gene (reference sequence). Losses at the gene ends were 5 bases for V and 6 bases for J; bases not matched to a gene: 7.

This clone was picked up many times. The read ends 3 residues early relative to the CDR3; the germline J gene fills the gap. The rearrangement uses TRBV19 and TRBJ1-1; the D is unclear. The CDR3 spans 14 residues. Looked up from germline, CDR1 is LNHDA and CDR2 is SQIVND (reference sequence). The CDR3 bases that were read are TGTGCCAGTAGTATAACAGCGGGTGGAGCTTCA. Its translation is CASSITAGGAS. The entire CDR3 protein is CASSITAGGASAFF.

Comments on this clone: Coverage ceases 3 residues before the CDR3 finishes, and the germline J gene fills in the end. The genes are TRBV2 and TRBJ2-5, with TRBD2 matching over 7 bases. Germline-derived CDR1 and CDR2 are SNHLY and FYNNEI. This CDR3 has 14 amino acids. After removal of 6 bases from V and 3 bases from J, the junction contained 7 bases not matched to a gene. The sequenced part of the CDR3 DNA is TGTGCCAGCAGGCGAGGTCTAGCGGAAGAGACC. Amino acids: CASRRGLAEET. The whole CDR3 reads CASRRGLAEETQYF.

A word on this clone: The read comes to an end 3 residues before the CDR3 does, leaving the germline J gene to fill in the end. The chain is built from TRBV7-2 and TRBJ2-1; possibly TRBD1 for D (5 bases). Per germline, CDR1 SGHTA and CDR2 FQGNSA. The CDR3 covers 13 residues. Trimming pared 6 bases from V and 1 base from J, leaving 7 bases between. The CDR3 bases that were read are TGTGCCAGCAGTTCAGGGTCCTACAATGAG. This codes for CASSSGSYNE. The full CDR3 sequence reads CASSSGSYNEQFF.

Of note for this clone: The read ends 3 residues before the CDR3 terminus; that terminus is restored from the germline J gene. V and J are TRBV7-2 and TRBJ1-4, with TRBD1 as a possible D gene (5 bases). The V end lost 5 bases, the J end lost 3 bases, and 10 bases lay between the germline ends. CDR3 length: 14 amino acids. Germline-derived CDR1 and CDR2 are SGHTA and FQGNSA. CDR3 amino acids: CASSRGMSNEKLFF. Incomplete CDR3 DNA: TGTGCCAGCAGCCGGGGGATGTCTAATGAAAAA.

The sequenced CDR3 bases are TGTGCCAGTAGTTACAGCGGGACTACCGATACG. Encoded protein: CASSYSGTTDT. The whole CDR3 protein is CASSYSGTTDTQYF. This chain joins TRBV19 and TRBJ2-3, with TRBD2 matching 7 bases. The read finishes 3 residues shy of the CDR3 end, and the germline J gene is used to complete it. The CDR3 is 14 residues long. Trimming removed 5 bases from V and 6 bases from J; junction bases left unmatched: 8. Germline V lookup: CDR1 LNHDA, CDR2 SQIVND (reference sequence).